A selection of T cell receptor beta chains follows, all from one sample in a study of Tregs in tolerant kidney transplant recipients. Their antigens remain unidentified. Some clones are missing from TCRdb's copy, which holds only in-frame ones; the method was immunoSEQ multiplex PCR. This sample has approximately 30,000 clones, with 82% found just once. Sequencing used Tregs from blood cultured with allogeneic cells. These receptors were obtained from a human donor in good health. The CDR3 runs from the conserved cysteine through the conserved F or W. A D gene is named only where the DNA matches it firmly. Size tells how often a clone was seen (once, few, many) or the class of an expanded clone, and some rows leave it out.

>NA|TRBJ1-1|TRBV29-1|NA
CSARTGNTEAFF
TGCAGCGCTCGGACTGGGAACACTGAAGCTTTCTTT
>NA|TRBJ2-3|TRBV6-6|NA
CASSPQGPGDTQYF
TGTGCCAGCAGTCCCCAGGGGCCCGGGGATACGCAGTATTTT
>NA|TRBJ2-3|TRBV11-3|NA
CASSPGTDTQYF
TGTGCCAGCAGCCCCGGCACAGATACGCAGTATTTT
>NA|TRBJ2-1|TRBV29-1|NA
CSVGDYNEQFF
TGCAGCGTTGGCGATTACAATGAGCAGTTCTTC
>NA|TRBJ1-2|TRBV7-2|NA
CASSPRTAYGYTF
TGTGCCAGCAGCCCAAGGACAGCCTATGGCTACACCTTC
>NA|TRBJ1-6|TRBV30|NA
CAWSPRARTVGSPLHF
TGTGCCTGGAGTCCTAGGGCCAGGACAGTGGGATCACCCCTCCACTTT
>NA|TRBJ2-2|TRBV5-1|NA
CASSLTGLNTGELFF
TGCGCCAGCAGCTTGACAGGCTTGAACACCGGGGAGCTGTTTTTT
>NA|TRBJ2-7|TRBV5-1|NA
CASSGAEVGLEQYF
TGCGCCAGCAGCGGGGCGGAGGTGGGCCTCGAGCAGTACTTC
>NA|TRBJ2-1|TRBV29-1|NA
CSVRTYNEQFF
TGCAGCGTCAGGACCTACAATGAGCAGTTCTTC
>NA|TRBJ1-2|TRBV21-1|NA
CASSKQGPANYGYTF
TGTGCCAGCAGCAAACAGGGGCCAGCTAACTATGGCTACACCTTC
>NA|TRBJ1-1|TRBV7-2|NA
CASSLGQGGVGTEAFF
TGTGCCAGCAGCTTAGGGCAGGGAGGAGTTGGAACTGAAGCTTTCTTT
>NA|TRBJ1-3|TRBV18|NA
CASSPVLTGNTIYF
TGTGCCAGCTCACCAGTCCTAACAGGAAACACCATATATTTT
>TRBD2|TRBJ2-7|TRBV6-6|NA
CASSPPSGGTYEQYF
TGTGCCAGCAGCCCCCCCTCGGGAGGGACCTACGAGCAGTACTTC
>NA|TRBJ1-1|TRBV27|few
CASRQGTTEAFF
TGTGCCAGCAGACAGGGTACAACTGAAGCTTTCTTT
>NA|TRBJ1-1|TRBV30|medium-sized
CAWSGDLRETEAFF
TGTGCCTGGAGTGGGGACCTGCGGGAAACTGAAGCTTTCTTT
>NA|TRBJ2-7|TRBV2|few
CASSVGDEQYF
TGTGCCAGCAGTGTAGGGGACGAGCAGTACTTC